A selection of T cell receptor beta chains follows, all from one sample in a study of cytomegalovirus exposure and HLA in healthy donors. Sequencing was performed with immunoSEQ multiplex PCR; in TCRdb, only in-frame clones are kept and a portion is missing. The table lists more than 100,000 clones, with under 2% in the top ten. The sequenced material came from PBMCs. The receptors originated from a woman aged 40 to 50 in good health and CMV-seronegative. Each CDR3 is given with its conserved first and last residue. A D gene is named only where the DNA matches it firmly.

TRBD2 TRBJ2-1 TRBV11-2 CASSLGTSRSNEQFF TGTGCCAGCAGCTTAGGGACTAGTCGAAGCAATGAGCAGTTCTTC
NA TRBJ1-3 TRBV5-1 CASSLEQGYGNTIYF TGCGCCAGCAGCTTGGAACAGGGCTATGGAAACACCATATATTTT
NA TRBJ2-1 TRBV19 CASSTGGPLYNEQFF TGTGCCAGTAGTACCGGGGGGCCCCTCTACAATGAGCAGTTCTTC
NA TRBJ2-2 TRBV19 CASAGRRATGELFF TGTGCCAGTGCGGGACGGCGGGCAACCGGGGAGCTGTTTTTT
NA TRBJ1-1 TRBV19 CASSLQNTEAFF TGTGCCAGTAGCTTACAGAACACTGAAGCTTTCTTT
NA TRBJ2-3 TRBV30 CAWSVHRRGLDTQYF TGTGCCTGGAGTGTACATCGGCGGGGACTAGATACGCAGTATTTT
NA TRBJ2-3 TRBV28 CASRDTSDTQYF TGTGCCAGCAGGGACACTTCAGATACGCAGTATTTT
TRBD2 TRBJ2-6 TRBV28 CASSVWEGSGANVLTF TGTGCCAGCTCCGTTTGGGAGGGCTCTGGGGCCAACGTCCTGACTTTC
TRBD1 TRBJ2-7 TRBV15 CATSREGTAYEQYF TGTGCCACCAGCAGAGAGGGGACAGCCTACGAGCAGTACTTC
NA TRBJ2-7 TRBV6-5 CASSFQQDRSYEQYF TGTGCCAGCAGTTTCCAGCAGGACAGATCCTACGAGCAGTACTTC
TRBD2 TRBJ2-1 TRBV30 CAWSVLAAGGRNEQFF TGTGCCTGGAGTGTACTCGCAGCGGGGGGGCGCAATGAGCAGTTCTTC
NA TRBJ2-1 TRBV6-5 CASSYSAGLGYNEQFF TGTGCCAGCAGTTACTCCGCGGGATTGGGCTACAATGAGCAGTTCTTC
TRBD2 TRBJ2-3 TRBV7-2 CASSQTSLGPYGYF TGTGCCAGCAGCCAGACTAGCTTAGGACCCTATGGGTATTTT
TRBD2 TRBJ2-5 TRBV11-2 CASTLLGREETQYF TGTGCCAGCACCCTCTTGGGGAGGGAAGAGACCCAGTACTTC
NA TRBJ1-1 TRBV19 CASSISRVNTEAFF TGTGCCAGTAGTATATCGAGGGTGAACACTGAAGCTTTCTTT
NA TRBJ2-5 TRBV5-1 CASSSDEGGTQYF TGCGCCAGCAGTTCCGACGAGGGAGGGACCCAGTACTTC